This TCR beta chain emerged from a study of vaccination effects on CD4 cells after COVID-19. Looking at the study overall: The participants, recipients of two vaccine doses, got either BNT162b2 or mRNA-1273.

Viral peptide pool expansion of antigen-specific CD4+ T cells preceded sequencing in the ViraFEST assay. Having been cultured for around ten days, the cells underwent CD4+ T cell isolation. This individual contracted SARS-CoV-2 between March and December 2020, as verified by PCR. PBMC were cultured at under 2.5 million per well with 8 to 10 IU/ml IL-2 and around 10 ug/ml peptides. The authors used an HIV-1 Nef peptide pool as the negative control culture. As for this clone: The antigen is undetermined.

The repertoire was sequenced with immunoSEQ multiplex PCR; TCRdb's copy has only in-frame clones and lacks some. The sample lists roughly 70,000 clones; 60% to 75% were seen once. The clonotype originates from a human donor who had a prior SARS-CoV-2 infection. The sample consisted of CD4+ T cells from PBMCs cultured with HIV peptides, taken before COVID-19 vaccination. Indicated subset: HIV-1 Nef peptide pool negative control/reference culture.

This chain's CDR3 is CASSAPGRYEQYF. CDR3 in DNA: TGTGCCAGCAGCGCGCCTGGTCGCTACGAGCAGTACTTC. This rearrangement joins TRBV9 to TRBJ2-7; D unclear. CDR1 and CDR2 from the germline V gene are SGDLS and YYNGEE. The V end lost 3 bases, the J end lost 3 bases, and 10 bases lay between the germline ends. The CDR3 covers 13 residues.